This T cell receptor (beta chain) was recovered during a study of blood T cell repertoires in COVID-19. Measured with immunoSEQ multiplex PCR; TCRdb has only the in-frame clones, and not every one. This sample carries some 250,000 clones, 80% to 90% of them seen once, and the ten largest clones take around 5.4%. The CDR3 runs to 20 residues. Germline V lookup: CDR1 LNHDA, CDR2 SQIVND (reference sequence). Trimming removed 6 bases from V and 6 bases from J, with 35 bases in between. The clonotype was recovered from an elderly man with acute or convalescent COVID-19. The chain recombines TRBV19 with TRBJ1-2; possibly TRBD1 for D (5 bases). Input material: peripheral blood. The CDR3 DNA sequence: TGTGCCAGTAGAGGGAGGGGCGGAACCAAGGCTGGAAACTTATTAAATGGCTACACCTTC. Protein sequence: CASRGRGGTKAGNLLNGYTF.